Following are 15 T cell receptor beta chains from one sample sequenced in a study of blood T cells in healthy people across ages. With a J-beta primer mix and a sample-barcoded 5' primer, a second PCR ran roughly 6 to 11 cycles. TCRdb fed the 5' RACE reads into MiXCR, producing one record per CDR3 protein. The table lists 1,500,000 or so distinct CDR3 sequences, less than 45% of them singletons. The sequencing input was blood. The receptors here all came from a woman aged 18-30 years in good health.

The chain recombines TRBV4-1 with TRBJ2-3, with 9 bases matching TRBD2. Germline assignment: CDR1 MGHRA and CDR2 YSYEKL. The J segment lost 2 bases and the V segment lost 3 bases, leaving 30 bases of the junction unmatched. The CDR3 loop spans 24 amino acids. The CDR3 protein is CASSHPKYREGASGVARYTDTQYF. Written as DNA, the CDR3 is TGCGCCAGCAGCCACCCAAAATACCGAGAAGGAGCTAGCGGGGTAGCCCGGTACACAGATACGCAGTATTTT.

CDR3 amino acids: CASSRDWGLETQYF. The CDR3 bases are TGCGCCAGCAGCCGGGACTGGGGTCTGGAGACCCAGTACTTC. The V gene is TRBV4-3, the J gene TRBJ2-5; D possibly corresponds to TRBD2 (6 bases). The CDR3 length is 14 residues. Germline CDR1 reads LGHNA; CDR2 reads YSLEER. Trimming took off 4 bases at V and 5 bases at J, with 14 bases between the two ends.

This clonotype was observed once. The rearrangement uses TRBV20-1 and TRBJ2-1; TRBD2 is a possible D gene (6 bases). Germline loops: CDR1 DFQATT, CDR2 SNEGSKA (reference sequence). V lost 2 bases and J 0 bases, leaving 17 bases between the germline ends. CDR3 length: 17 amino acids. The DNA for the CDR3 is TGCAGTGCTAGATTACGTTCGGGGGTGACCTCCTACAATGAGCAGTTCTTC. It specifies CSARLRSGVTSYNEQFF.

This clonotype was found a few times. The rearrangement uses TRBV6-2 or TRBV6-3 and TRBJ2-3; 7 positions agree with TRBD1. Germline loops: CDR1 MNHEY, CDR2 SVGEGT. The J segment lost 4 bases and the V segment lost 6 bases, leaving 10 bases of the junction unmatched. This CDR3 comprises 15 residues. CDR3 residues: CASRIRDRAPDTQYF. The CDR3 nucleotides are TGTGCCAGCAGGATAAGGGACAGAGCTCCAGATACGCAGTATTTT.

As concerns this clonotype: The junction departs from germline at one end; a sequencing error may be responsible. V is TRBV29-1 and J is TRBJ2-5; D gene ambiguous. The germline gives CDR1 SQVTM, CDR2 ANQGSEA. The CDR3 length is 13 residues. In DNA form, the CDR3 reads TGCAGCGTTTCTGGACGTCAGAAAGAGACCCAGTGCTTC. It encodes CSVSGRQKETQCF.

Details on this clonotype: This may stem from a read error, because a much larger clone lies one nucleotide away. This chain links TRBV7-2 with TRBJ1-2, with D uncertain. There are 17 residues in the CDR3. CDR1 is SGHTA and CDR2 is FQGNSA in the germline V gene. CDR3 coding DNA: TGTGCCAGCAGCTTATGGGGTCAGGTTTTAGCTAACTATGGCCACACCTTC. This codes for CASSLWGQVLANYGHTF.

The DNA of the CDR3 is TGTGCCAGCAGCGCCTCCGCTGGGGGTTATACGCAGTATTTT. Translation: CASSASAGGYTQYF. This chain connects TRBV2 to TRBJ2-3; possibly TRBD1 or TRBD2 for D (5 bases each). CDR3 size: 14 residues. Germline CDR1 reads SNHLY; CDR2 reads FYNNEI. The V end lost 6 bases, the J end lost 7 bases, and 17 bases lay between the germline ends.

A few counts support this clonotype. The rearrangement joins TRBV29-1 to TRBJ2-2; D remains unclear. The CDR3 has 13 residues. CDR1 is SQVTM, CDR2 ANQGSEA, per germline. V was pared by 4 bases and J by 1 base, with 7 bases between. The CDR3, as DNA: TGCAGCGTTGGGCAGGAGAACACCGGGGAGCTGTTTTTT. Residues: CSVGQENTGELFF.

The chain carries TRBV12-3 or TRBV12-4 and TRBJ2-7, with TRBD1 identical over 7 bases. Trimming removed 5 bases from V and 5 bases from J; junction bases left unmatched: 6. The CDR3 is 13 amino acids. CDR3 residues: CASSPQGRHEQYF. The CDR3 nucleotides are TGTGCCAGCAGTCCACAGGGGCGCCACGAGCAGTACTTC.

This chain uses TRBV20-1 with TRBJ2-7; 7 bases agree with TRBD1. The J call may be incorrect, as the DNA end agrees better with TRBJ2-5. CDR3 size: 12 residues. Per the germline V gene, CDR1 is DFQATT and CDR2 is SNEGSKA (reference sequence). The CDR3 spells CSASKGAETQYF. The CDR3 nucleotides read TGCAGTGCTAGTAAGGGGGCCGAGACCCAGTACTTC.

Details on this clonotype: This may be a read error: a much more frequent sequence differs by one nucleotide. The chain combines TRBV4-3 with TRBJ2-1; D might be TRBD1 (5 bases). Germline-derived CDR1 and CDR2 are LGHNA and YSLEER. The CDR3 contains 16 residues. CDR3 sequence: CACSQDRVAGWNEQFF. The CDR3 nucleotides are TGCGCCTGCAGCCAAGATAGAGTGGCAGGGTGGAATGAGCAGTTCTTC.

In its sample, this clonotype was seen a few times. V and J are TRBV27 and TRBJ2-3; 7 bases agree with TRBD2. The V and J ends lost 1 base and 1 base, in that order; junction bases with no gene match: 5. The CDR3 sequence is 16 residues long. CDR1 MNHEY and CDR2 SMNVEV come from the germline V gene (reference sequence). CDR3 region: CASSLLASGGTDTQYF. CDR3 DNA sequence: TGTGCCAGCAGTTTATTGGCTAGCGGAGGCACAGATACGCAGTATTTT.

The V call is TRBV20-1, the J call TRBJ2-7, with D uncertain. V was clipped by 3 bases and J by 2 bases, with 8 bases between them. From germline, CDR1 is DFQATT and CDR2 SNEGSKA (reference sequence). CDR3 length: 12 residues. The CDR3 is CSASAYPYEQYF. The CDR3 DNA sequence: TGCAGTGCTAGCGCCTATCCCTACGAGCAGTACTTC.

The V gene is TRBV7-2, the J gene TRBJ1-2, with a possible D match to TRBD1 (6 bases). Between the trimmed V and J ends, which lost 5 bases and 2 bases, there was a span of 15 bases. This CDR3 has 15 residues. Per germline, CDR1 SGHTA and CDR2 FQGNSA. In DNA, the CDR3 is TGTGCCAGCAGCCGCAGTCAGGGGTGGAACTATGGCTACACCTTC. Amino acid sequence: CASSRSQGWNYGYTF.

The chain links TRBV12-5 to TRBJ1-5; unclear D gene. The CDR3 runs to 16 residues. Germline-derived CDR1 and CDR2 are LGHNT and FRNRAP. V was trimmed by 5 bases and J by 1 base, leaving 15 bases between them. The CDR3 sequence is CASGPREVVSNQPQHF. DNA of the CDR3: TGTGCTAGTGGTCCGCGGGAAGTCGTCAGCAATCAGCCCCAGCATTTT.